The rows below give T cell receptor beta chains drawn from one sample of a study of glioma-infiltrating T cells after dendritic cell vaccination. Sequencing was performed with immunoSEQ multiplex PCR; in TCRdb, only in-frame clones are kept and a portion is missing. This table holds 90,000 or so clones, over 75% found once. This sample comprised blood, obtained after dendritic cell vaccination. These receptors were taken from a human donor with glioblastoma. Both conserved end residues are part of each CDR3. A D gene is named only where the DNA matches it firmly. Size is omitted from some rows. Given values are once, few, many or a class for expanded clones.

>TRBV12-5|TRBD1|TRBJ1-2|.
CASGSDRGYGYTF
TGTGCTAGTGGTTCTGACAGGGGCTATGGCTACACCTTC
>TRBV5-6|.|TRBJ1-3|.
CASSLGVGTVRGNTIYF
TGTGCCAGCAGCTTGGGAGTTGGTACAGTTAGAGGAAACACCATATATTTT
>TRBV5-1|TRBD1|TRBJ2-2|.
CASSPPGQGAITGELFF
TGCGCCAGCAGCCCGCCGGGACAGGGGGCGATCACCGGGGAGCTGTTTTTT
>TRBV6-5|.|TRBJ2-2|.
CASSSLSRTATGELFF
TGTGCCAGCAGTTCCCTCTCGAGGACAGCCACCGGGGAGCTGTTTTTT
>TRBV18|.|TRBJ1-2|once
CASSPPFDIEGYTF
TGTGCCAGCTCACCACCTTTTGACATCGAGGGCTACACCTTC
>TRBV19|.|TRBJ1-1|.
CASKEHMNTEAFF
TGTGCCAGTAAGGAGCACATGAACACTGAAGCTTTCTTT
>TRBV5-5|.|TRBJ1-5|.
CASSLYNQPQHF
TGTGCCAGCAGCTTATACAATCAGCCCCAGCATTTT
>TRBV2|.|TRBJ1-4|.
CASSKRASYTNEKLFF
TGTGCCAGCAGCAAGCGGGCCTCTTATACGAATGAAAAACTGTTTTTT
>TRBV4-1|.|TRBJ1-3|few
CASSPLRDSRNTIYF
TGCGCCAGCAGCCCATTAAGGGACTCTAGAAACACCATATATTTT
>TRBV2|.|TRBJ1-2|.
CASTMDNLINYGYTF
TGTGCCAGCACTATGGACAACCTAATTAACTATGGCTACACCTTC
>TRBV4-1|.|TRBJ1-3|.
CASSQDHTGTGNTIYF
TGCGCCAGCAGCCAAGATCATACGGGAACTGGAAACACCATATATTTT
>TRBV19|TRBD1|TRBJ1-2|.
CASSKGQGAPGYTF
TGTGCCAGTAGTAAGGGACAGGGAGCTCCTGGCTACACCTTC
>TRBV11-2|TRBD1|TRBJ2-1|.
CASSHRQGANNEQFF
TGTGCCAGCAGCCACAGACAGGGGGCAAACAATGAGCAGTTCTTC
>TRBV2|TRBD1|TRBJ2-7|.
CASRGTGHSYEQYF
TGTGCCAGCAGGGGGACAGGTCACTCCTACGAGCAGTACTTC
>TRBV7-2|TRBD1|TRBJ2-7|.
CASSLARQGYEQYF
TGTGCCAGCAGCTTAGCCCGACAGGGCTACGAGCAGTACTTC
>TRBV6-5|.|TRBJ2-7|.
CASSSGVEQYF
TGTGCCAGCAGCTCAGGGGTAGAGCAGTACTTC
>TRBV6-5|.|TRBJ1-1|.
CASSLTGSGGAFF
TGTGCCAGCAGCTTGACAGGCAGCGGCGGAGCTTTCTTT
>TRBV7-9|TRBD1|TRBJ2-1|.
CASSSLPRGQFNEQFF
TGTGCCAGCAGCTCCCTCCCCAGGGGGCAGTTCAATGAGCAGTTCTTC
>TRBV5-1|.|TRBJ2-2|.
CASQLDTGELFF
TGCGCCAGCCAACTCGACACCGGGGAGCTGTTTTTT
>TRBV19|.|TRBJ2-6|.
CASSIGGRGAGANVLTF
TGTGCCAGTAGTATTGGAGGGCGCGGGGCTGGGGCCAACGTCCTGACTTTC
>TRBV6-1|TRBD1|TRBJ1-5|.
CASSGRQGLSNQPQHF
TGTGCCAGCAGTGGGAGACAGGGACTCTCCAATCAGCCCCAGCATTTT
>TRBV6-6|.|TRBJ1-4|.
CASTHTSRGEGEKLFF
TGTGCCAGCACACACACCAGCCGGGGGGAGGGAGAAAAACTGTTTTTT
>TRBV5-4|TRBD1|TRBJ2-5|.
CASNDRDRAQETQYF
TGTGCCAGCAACGACCGGGACAGGGCCCAAGAGACCCAGTACTTC
>TRBV19|TRBD1|TRBJ2-5|.
CASSSVTPGGETQYF
TGTGCCAGTAGTAGTGTGACACCAGGGGGAGAGACCCAGTACTTC
>TRBV21-1|.|TRBJ1-2|.
CASSKEGRSGYGYTF
TGTGCCAGCAGCAAAGAAGGGAGGTCGGGCTATGGCTACACCTTC
>TRBV19|.|TRBJ1-2|.
CASTREGGQANYGYTF
TGTGCCAGTACTAGAGAGGGGGGGCAAGCTAACTATGGCTACACCTTC
>TRBV7-2|.|TRBJ2-3|.
CAFREVDTQYF
TGTGCCTTCAGGGAAGTCGATACGCAGTATTTT
>TRBV25-1|TRBD1|TRBJ1-2|.
CASSAFSGQGAGRYTF
TGTGCCAGCAGTGCCTTCTCCGGACAGGGGGCGGGGAGGTACACCTTC
>TRBV7-2|TRBD1|TRBJ1-2|.
CASSPQQAGGLGGYTF
TGTGCCAGCAGCCCCCAGCAAGCAGGGGGATTAGGGGGCTACACCTTC
>TRBV2|TRBD2|TRBJ2-3|few
CASRRLLAAGGTDTQYF
TGTGCCAGCAGGCGGCTACTAGCGGCTGGGGGTACAGATACGCAGTATTTT
>TRBV5-1|TRBD2|TRBJ2-4|.
CASSLEVAGGVKNIQYF
TGCGCCAGCAGCTTGGAGGTAGCGGGAGGCGTCAAAAACATTCAGTACTTC
>TRBV2|.|TRBJ1-2|few
CASGKGGLDGYTF
TGTGCCAGCGGTAAAGGCGGACTCGATGGCTACACCTTC
>TRBV19|.|TRBJ2-3|.
CASSDPTGLTDTQYF
TGTGCCAGTAGTGATCCGACAGGACTCACAGATACGCAGTATTTT
>TRBV12-2|.|TRBJ2-4|.
CASRTGTGEIAKNIQYF
TGTGCAAGTCGCACGGGGACAGGGGAAATAGCCAAAAACATTCAGTACTTC
>TRBV6-6|.|TRBJ2-3|.
CASQRPSGSTDTQYF
TGTGCCAGCCAGAGGCCCAGCGGGAGCACAGATACGCAGTATTTT
>TRBV2|.|TRBJ1-5|.
CASRAGNQPQHF
TGTGCCAGCAGGGCGGGAAATCAGCCCCAGCATTTT
>TRBV4-2|TRBD1|TRBJ2-3|.
CASSQGGQGMADTQYF
TGTGCCAGCAGCCAAGGGGGACAGGGTATGGCAGATACGCAGTATTTT
>TRBV15|.|TRBJ1-1|.
CATSVQGWGTEAFF
TGTGCCACCAGCGTGCAGGGTTGGGGCACTGAAGCTTTCTTT
>TRBV18|.|TRBJ1-1|.
CASSPPPQGRATEAFF
TGTGCCAGCTCACCACCCCCACAGGGTCGTGCCACTGAAGCTTTCTTT
>TRBV28|.|TRBJ1-1|.
CASSLIGGKQEAFF
TGTGCCAGCAGTTTAATAGGCGGGAAACAGGAAGCTTTCTTT
>TRBV29-1|.|TRBJ2-3|.
CSVETGGDTQYF
TGCAGCGTTGAAACAGGAGGGGATACGCAGTATTTT
>TRBV9|.|TRBJ2-5|.
CASSPPNGKETQYF
TGTGCCAGCAGCCCCCCCAACGGGAAAGAGACCCAGTACTTC
>TRBV7-8|.|TRBJ2-2|few
CASSLEQAGGRGELFF
TGTGCCAGCAGCTTAGAACAGGCAGGGGGGAGAGGGGAGCTGTTTTTT
>TRBV6-5|.|TRBJ1-1|once
CASTGGENTEAFF
TGTGCCAGCACCGGGGGAGAGAACACTGAAGCTTTCTTT
>TRBV6-6|TRBD1|TRBJ1-5|.
CASSPGTGPDQPQHF
TGTGCCAGCAGCCCAGGGACAGGCCCAGATCAGCCCCAGCATTTT
>TRBV6-5|.|TRBJ2-5|once
CASSYSGAQETQYF
TGTGCCAGCAGTTACTCAGGAGCCCAAGAGACCCAGTACTTC
>TRBV5-1|TRBD1|TRBJ2-5|.
CAVQTGTGGSETQYF
TGCGCCGTACAGACCGGGACAGGGGGCTCAGAGACCCAGTACTTC
>TRBV5-1|.|TRBJ2-2|.
CASSLGGRTGELFF
TGCGCCAGCAGCTTGGGAGGTCGGACCGGGGAGCTGTTTTTT
>TRBV2|.|TRBJ2-7|many
CASSSQGYEQYF
TGTGCCAGCAGCTCACAGGGATACGAGCAGTACTTC
>TRBV2|TRBD1|TRBJ2-7|.
CATAMGTGVGEQYF
TGTGCCACGGCCATGGGGACAGGGGTCGGCGAGCAGTACTTC
>TRBV30|.|TRBJ1-2|.
CAWSHSLWYTF
TGTGCCTGGAGTCACTCGTTGTGGTACACCTTC
>TRBV5-1|.|TRBJ2-3|once
CASSPNTESTDTQYF
TGCGCCAGCAGCCCGAATACTGAAAGCACAGATACGCAGTATTTT
>TRBV5-1|TRBD2|TRBJ2-2|.
CASSRDTSGGSNTGELFF
TGCGCCAGCAGCCGCGACACTAGCGGGGGCTCGAACACCGGGGAGCTGTTTTTT
>TRBV10-3|.|TRBJ1-5|few
CAISDRGENQPQHF
TGTGCCATCAGTGACAGGGGCGAGAATCAGCCCCAGCATTTT
>TRBV7-2|.|TRBJ2-3|few
CASSIGSGISDTQYF
TGTGCCAGCAGCATCGGCTCAGGGATCTCAGATACGCAGTATTTT